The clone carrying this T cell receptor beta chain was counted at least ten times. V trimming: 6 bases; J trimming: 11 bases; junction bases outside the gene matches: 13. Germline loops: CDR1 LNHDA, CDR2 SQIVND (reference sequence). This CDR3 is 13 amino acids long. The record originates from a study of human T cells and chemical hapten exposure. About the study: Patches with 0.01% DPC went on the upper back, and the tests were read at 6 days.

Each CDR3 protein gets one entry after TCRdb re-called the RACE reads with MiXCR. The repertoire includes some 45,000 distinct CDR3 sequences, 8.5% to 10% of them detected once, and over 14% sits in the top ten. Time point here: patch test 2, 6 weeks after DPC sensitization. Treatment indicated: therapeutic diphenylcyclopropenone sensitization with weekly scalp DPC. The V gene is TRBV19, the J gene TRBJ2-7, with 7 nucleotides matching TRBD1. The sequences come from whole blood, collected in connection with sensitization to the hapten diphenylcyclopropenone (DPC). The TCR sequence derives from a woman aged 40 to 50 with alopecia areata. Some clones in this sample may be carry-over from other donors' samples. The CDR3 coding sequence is TGTGCCAGTAGCGCGGCTGCGACGGACAGGAAGTACTTC. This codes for CASSAAATDRKYF. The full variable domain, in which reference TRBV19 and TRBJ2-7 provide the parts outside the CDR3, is DGGITQSPKYLFRKEGQNVTLSCEQNLNHDAMYWYRQDPGQGLRLIYYSQIVNDFQKGDIAEGYSVSREKKESFPLTVTSAQKNPTAFYLCASSAAATDRKYFGPGTRLTVT.